Described below is a single T cell receptor (beta chain) sequence and its context. The antigen remains unidentified. The CDR3 runs to 14 residues. Looked up from germline, CDR1 is MNHEY and CDR2 is SVGAGI. With 5 bases removed from V and 0 bases from J, the gap between germline ends came to 10 bases. Primers included in the PCR were 60 Vbeta and 13 Jbeta primers. Data came from immunoSEQ multiplex PCR; TCRdb stores just in-frame clones and leaves some out. Its listing shows about 160,000 clones. The source of the sample is a study of cytomegalovirus exposure and HLA in healthy donors. Notes on the study in general: The authors enumerated around 150 TCR beta chains as linked to cytomegalovirus.

The genes are TRBV6-5 and TRBJ1-1; D gene unclear. The TCR sequence derives from a woman between 45 and 65 years old in good health and CMV-seronegative. The specimen was PBMCs. The CDR3: CASSDLRMNTEAFF. The DNA of the CDR3 is TGTGCCAGCAGTGATTTGCGGATGAACACTGAAGCTTTCTTT.